The 25 T cell receptor beta chains listed next were all sequenced from one sample in a study of T cells in Graves' hyperthyroidism and ophthalmopathy. Amplification targeted TCR beta CDR3 regions from RNA transcripts. The HTBI primer set was used in a first-round RT-PCR of the TCR CDR3. TCRdb reanalysed the multiplex PCR reads using MiXCR and keeps one entry per CDR3 protein. Here the sample spans fewer than 600,000 distinct CDR3 sequences, approximately 15% being singletons. The sample comprised blood. These receptors were collected from a woman younger than 30 with Graves' hyperthyroidism.

This chain uses TRBV19 with TRBJ1-5; D is perhaps TRBD1 (5 bases). This CDR3 comprises 13 residues. V was pared by 6 bases and J by 3 bases, with 9 bases between. Germline CDR1 reads LNHDA; CDR2 reads SQIVND (reference sequence). CDR3 in amino acids: CASRQDPNQPQHF. In DNA, the CDR3 is TGTGCCAGTAGACAGGACCCCAATCAGCCCCAGCATTTT.

This clonotype showed up many times. The chain has TRBV6-2 or TRBV6-3 and TRBJ1-4; 9 bases agree with TRBD1. Germline CDR1 is MNHEY and CDR2 is SVGEGT. The CDR3 totals 15 residues. J lost 6 bases, V lost 1 base, and 3 bases had no gene match. The CDR3 reads CASSYLGTGYEKLFF. CDR3 DNA sequence: TGTGCCAGCAGTTACTTGGGGACAGGGTATGAAAAACTGTTTTTT.

This clonotype was detected many times. J is TRBJ2-2 and V is TRBV2; 8 bases match TRBD2. This CDR3 region has 16 residues. The junction had 9 bases not matched to a gene; V was cut back by 6 bases and J by 3 bases. Germline V gene data show CDR1 as SNHLY and CDR2 as FYNNEI. The CDR3 reads CASSPRASGHTGELFF. The CDR3 coding sequence is TGTGCCAGCAGCCCCAGGGCTAGCGGGCACACCGGGGAGCTGTTTTTT.

This clonotype was seen many times. The chain employs TRBV6-1 and TRBJ1-5, with 10 bases lining up with TRBD1. J gave up 3 bases and V 3 bases, and 2 bases lay outside the gene matches. Germline CDR1 reads MNHNS; CDR2 reads SASEGT. The CDR3 is made up of 15 amino acids. The DNA for the CDR3 is TGTGCCAGCAGTGAGGACAGGGGGTTCAATCAGCCCCAGCATTTT. Amino acids: CASSEDRGFNQPQHF.

Remarks on this clonotype: A read error is possible here, since a much larger clone lies one base away. The chain employs TRBV7-6 and TRBJ1-2; a possible D gene is TRBD1 (5 bases). The germline V and J ends were trimmed by 5 bases and 8 bases, with 15 bases remaining between them. This CDR3 is 13 amino acids long. CDR1 is SGHVS, CDR2 FNYEAQ, per germline. In DNA form, the CDR3 reads TGTGCCAGCAGCCCGGTCAGGGTAGGGGGCTACACCTTC. Translation gives CASSPVRVGGYTF.

This clonotype has ten or more counts. The gene calls are TRBV12-3 or TRBV12-4 and TRBJ1-3; D gene unclear. The CDR3 covers 18 residues. Trimming left V 10 bases short and J 0 bases short, with 25 bases between. In DNA, the CDR3 is TGTGCCACCCCGATCAAGGATCTCGACTCCAGCTCTGGAAACACCATATATTTT. As protein: CATPIKDLDSSSGNTIYF.

The rearrangement uses TRBV12-3 or TRBV12-4 and TRBJ2-7, with TRBD2 matching 14 bases. This CDR3 comprises 21 residues. V dropped 7 bases and J dropped 3; count of bases not matched to a gene: 23. The CDR3 loop is CASNLGGGRGTSGRRNYEQYF. The CDR3 DNA follows: TGTGCCAGCAACCTAGGGGGGGGGCGCGGGACTAGCGGGAGAAGGAACTACGAGCAGTACTTC.

This clonotype was observed many times. The genes are TRBV5-1 and TRBJ1-1; maybe TRBD1 (6 bases). This CDR3 is built from 12 residues. CDR1 and CDR2 (germline): SGHRS, YFSETQ. Trimming left V 10 bases short and J 7 bases short, with 17 bases between. CDR3 nucleotide sequence: TGCGCCTCAGCAGGGGAGGGAGATGAAGCTTTCTTT. Its protein product is CASAGEGDEAFF. The variable domain in full, completed from reference TRBV5-1 and TRBJ1-1, reads KAGVTQTPRYLIKTRGQQVTLSCSPISGHRSVSWYQQTPGQGLQFLFEYFSETQRNKGNFPGRFSGRQFSNSRSEMNVSTLELGDSALYLCASAGEGDEAFFGQGTRLTVV.

The chain links TRBV6-1 to TRBJ2-3; unclear D gene. The ends were cut back, 7 bases at V and 9 bases at J, with 11 bases in the middle. This CDR3 spans 11 amino acids. Germline V CDR1 and CDR2: MNHNS, SASEGT. Here the CDR3 DNA reads TGTGCCAGCATCGCCTTAGGGACGCAGTATTTT. Translated: CASIALGTQYF.

This chain uses TRBV27 with TRBJ2-3, with no clear D. Germline CDR1 and CDR2: MNHEY and SMNVEV (reference sequence). V lost 5 bases and J 1 base, leaving 13 bases between the germline ends. This CDR3 comprises 15 residues. The CDR3 region has the DNA TGTGCCAGCAGTGGCCCCGAAGAGGGCACAGATACGCAGTATTTT. This codes for CASSGPEEGTDTQYF.

The chain recombines TRBV12-5 with TRBJ2-1; weak D call: TRBD2 (6 bases). The V gene lost 1 base and the J gene lost 7 bases, with 17 bases spanning the gap. Germline lookup yields CDR1 LGHNT and CDR2 FRNRAP. This CDR3 has 16 residues. CDR3 residues: CASGLGEEGPGNEQFF. DNA for the CDR3: TGTGCTAGTGGTTTGGGGGAGGAGGGCCCGGGAAATGAGCAGTTCTTC.

This clonotype was recorded a few times. The chain uses TRBV12-3 or TRBV12-4 and TRBJ2-1; D unresolved. Trimming removed 10 bases at V and 12 bases at J, with 16 bases between. The CDR3 is made up of 11 amino acids. The DNA for the CDR3 is TGTGCCACAGCCGTGGGAATAGGGCAGTTCTTC. Encoded protein: CATAVGIGQFF.

The chain joins TRBV14 to TRBJ2-5, with 7 bases aligning to TRBD2. Per the germline V gene, CDR1 is SGHDN and CDR2 is FVKESK. J gave up 4 bases and V 0 bases, and 11 bases lay outside the gene matches. The CDR3 extends over 17 amino acids. The CDR3 nucleotides are TGTGCCAGCAGCCAAGATCTTCGAGCGGGATTCTTAGAGACCCAGTACTTC. It yields the protein CASSQDLRAGFLETQYF.

This clonotype was seen ten or more times. V is TRBV28 and J is TRBJ1-4; TRBD1 matches at 7 bases. The trim removed 5 bases at V and 4 bases at J, leaving 7 bases unmatched. CDR1 MDHEN and CDR2 SYDVKM come from the germline V gene. CDR3 length: 15 residues. The CDR3 sequence is CASSQGDFINEKLFF. The DNA of the CDR3 is TGTGCCAGCAGTCAGGGGGATTTTATTAATGAAAAACTGTTTTTT.

This clonotype was recorded a few times. The V gene is TRBV10-3, the J gene TRBJ2-2; tentatively, D is TRBD2 (6 bases). CDR3 length: 15 amino acids. Trimming removed 2 bases at V and 5 bases at J, with 12 bases between. From germline, CDR1 is ENHRY and CDR2 SYGVKD. CDR3 residues: CAISEGGAVTGELFF. CDR3 nucleotides: TGTGCCATCAGTGAGGGAGGGGCGGTGACCGGGGAGCTGTTTTTT.

The V and J genes are TRBV6-1 and TRBJ1-2; weak D call: TRBD1 (5 bases). CDR3 length equals 13 residues. CDR1 is MNHNS and CDR2 is SASEGT in the germline V gene. With 6 bases removed from V and 14 bases from J, the gap between germline ends came to 22 bases. The CDR3 sequence: CASSGTTPHLWTF. CDR3 DNA: TGTGCCAGCAGCGGGACGACTCCGCATCTGTGGACCTTC.

The chain has TRBV2 and TRBJ2-4; D unclear. The CDR3 length is 10 residues. Per the germline V gene, CDR1 is SNHLY and CDR2 is FYNNEI. The V gene lost 10 bases and the J gene lost 5 bases, with 6 bases spanning the gap. The CDR3 loop is CAIGQNIQYF. The CDR3 DNA is TGTGCCATTGGGCAAAACATTCAGTACTTC. The complete variable domain, with remaining parts taken from reference TRBV2 and TRBJ2-4, reads EPEVTQTPSHQVTQMGQEVILRCVPISNHLYFYWYRQILGQKVEFLVSFYNNEISEKSEIFDDQFSVERPDGSNFTLKIRSTKLEDSAMYFCAIGQNIQYFGAGTRLSVL.

This clonotype was observed a handful of times. This chain links TRBV19 with TRBJ2-1; D gene uncertain. V was clipped by 3 bases and J by 5 bases, with 5 bases between them. This CDR3 is 12 amino acids long. Germline V gene sequence: CDR1 LNHDA, CDR2 SQIVND (reference sequence). The CDR3 region has the DNA TGTGCCAGTAGTATCTTCGACAATGAGCAGTTCTTC. Translating gives CASSIFDNEQFF.

This clonotype showed up just a few times. The chain carries TRBV9 and TRBJ2-1, with 11 bases aligning to TRBD2. The germline V gene encodes CDR1 SGDLS and CDR2 YYNGEE. V shed 3 bases, J shed 7 bases, and the junction held 6 bases outside the gene matches. The CDR3 runs to 15 residues. This chain's CDR3 is CASSGGLAEWNEQFF. CDR3 coding DNA: TGTGCCAGCAGCGGGGGACTAGCGGAGTGGAATGAGCAGTTCTTC.

In its sample, this clonotype was seen many times. V usage is TRBV2 and J usage is TRBJ1-5; D gene ambiguous. Trimming stripped 3 bases from V and 4 bases from J, with 13 bases between. CDR1 is SNHLY and CDR2 is FYNNEI in the germline V gene. The CDR3 is 15 amino acids. Here the CDR3 DNA reads TGTGCCAGCAGTGACCTTGGGTTGATAAATCAGCCCCAGCATTTT. Translating gives CASSDLGLINQPQHF.

This clonotype was counted at least ten times. V and J are TRBV19 and TRBJ2-5; no clear D gene. Germline V CDR1 and CDR2: LNHDA, SQIVND (reference sequence). V lost 4 bases and J lost 0, with 6 bases in between. CDR3 length: 13 amino acids. The DNA for the CDR3 is TGTGCCAGTAGTACCTCGTACCAAGAGACCCAGTACTTC. Its translation: CASSTSYQETQYF.

This clonotype was recorded at least ten times. V gene TRBV27 combines with J gene TRBJ2-7; possible D gene TRBD1, 5 bases. V was cut by 4 bases and J by 0 bases, with 22 bases left in between. Germline V lookup: CDR1 MNHEY, CDR2 SMNVEV (reference sequence). This CDR3 contains 18 residues. CDR3 sequence (DNA): TGTGCCAGCAGTTCACACTTGCCATTTCAGGGCTACTCCTACGAGCAGTACTTC. Translating it yields CASSSHLPFQGYSYEQYF.

This clonotype was detected ten times or more. The V and J genes are TRBV28 and TRBJ2-1, with D possibly being TRBD2 (6 bases). Looked up from germline, CDR1 is MDHEN and CDR2 is SYDVKM. Trimming took off 6 bases at V and 4 bases at J, with 13 bases between the two ends. This CDR3 has 14 amino acids. The CDR3 protein is CASRPGLGYNEQFF. In DNA form, the CDR3 reads TGTGCCAGCAGACCGGGACTTGGTTACAATGAGCAGTTCTTC.

This clonotype was seen many times. The chain recombines TRBV11-2 with TRBJ1-2, with 7 bases aligning to TRBD1. Germline loops: CDR1 SGHAT, CDR2 FQNNGV. This CDR3 has 19 amino acids. Unmatched junction bases numbered 17, after V lost 1 base and J lost 3 bases. The chain's CDR3 is CASSLGRWDRTIQHYGYTF. As DNA, the CDR3 is TGTGCCAGCAGCTTAGGGAGATGGGACAGAACTATTCAACACTATGGCTACACCTTC.

The chain combines TRBV15 with TRBJ2-7; TRBD1 matches 8 bases. Germline loops: CDR1 LNHNV, CDR2 YYDKDF (reference sequence). The CDR3 extends over 14 amino acids. Germline trimming cut 0 bases from V and 6 bases from J; bases unmatched to any gene: 4. The CDR3 sequence: CATSRDGRGPEQYV. The CDR3 nucleotides read TGTGCCACCAGCAGAGACGGCAGGGGGCCCGAGCAGTACGTC.